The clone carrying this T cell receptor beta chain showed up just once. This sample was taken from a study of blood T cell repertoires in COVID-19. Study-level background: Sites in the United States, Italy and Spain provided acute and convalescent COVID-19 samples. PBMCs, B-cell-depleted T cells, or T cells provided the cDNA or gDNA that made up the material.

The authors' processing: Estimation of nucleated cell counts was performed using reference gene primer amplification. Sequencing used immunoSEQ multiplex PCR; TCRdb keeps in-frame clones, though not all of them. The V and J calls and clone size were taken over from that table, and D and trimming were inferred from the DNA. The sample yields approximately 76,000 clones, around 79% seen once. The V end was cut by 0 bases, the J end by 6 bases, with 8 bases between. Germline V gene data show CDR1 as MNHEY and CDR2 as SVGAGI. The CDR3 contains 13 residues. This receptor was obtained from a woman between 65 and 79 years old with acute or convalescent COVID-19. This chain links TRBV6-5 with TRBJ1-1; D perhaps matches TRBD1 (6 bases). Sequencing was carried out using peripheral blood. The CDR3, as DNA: TGTGCCAGCAGTTACTCAGGACAGTCTGAAGCTTTCTTT. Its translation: CASSYSGQSEAFF.